Below, 23 T cell receptor beta chains from the same sample are listed, as sequenced in a study of blood T cell repertoires in COVID-19. Generated by immunoSEQ multiplex PCR, the TCRdb table keeps only in-frame clones and is missing some. This table has around 140,000 clones, roughly 90% appearing once. Material: peripheral blood. These receptors were obtained from a man aged 65-85 years with active COVID-19.

The chain joins TRBV29-1 to TRBJ2-2; TRBD2 is a possible D gene (5 bases). This CDR3 is 15 amino acids long. Germline CDR1 and CDR2: SQVTM and ANQGSEA. The V gene lost 2 bases and the J gene lost 6 bases, with 16 bases spanning the gap. DNA for the CDR3: TGCAGCGTTGAAACCCCTAGTGCGGGCGCCGGGGAGCTGTTTTTT. This sequence encodes CSVETPSAGAGELFF.

The V gene is TRBV7-2, the J gene TRBJ1-5; the D is unclear. CDR3 length: 14 amino acids. Germline CDR1 is SGHTA and CDR2 is FQGNSA. Trimming removed 1 base at V and 6 bases at J, with 10 bases between. The CDR3 sequence is CASSLVDSGQPQHF. DNA for the CDR3: TGTGCCAGCAGCTTAGTAGACTCCGGTCAGCCCCAGCATTTT.

The V and J genes are TRBV9 and TRBJ2-1, with TRBD1 as a possible D gene (6 bases). Trimming shortened V by 1 base and J by 7 bases, and 15 bases separated the two germline ends. The CDR3 is 15 amino acids. CDR1 and CDR2 (germline): SGDLS, YYNGEE. CDR3 nucleotides: TGTGCCAGCAGCGTAACGACGGGACATACGAATGAGCAGTTCTTC. It codes for CASSVTTGHTNEQFF.

V is TRBV10-1 and J is TRBJ2-1, with 7 bases lining up with TRBD2. V was pared by 2 bases and J by 9 bases, with 10 bases of the junction left unmatched. The length of the CDR3 is 15 residues. Germline V CDR1 and CDR2: WNHNN, SYGVQD (reference sequence). The CDR3 spells CASSERLAGMGEQFF. DNA of the CDR3: TGCGCCAGCAGTGAGAGGTTAGCGGGCATGGGTGAGCAGTTCTTC.

This chain joins TRBV9 and TRBJ2-5; TRBD2 matches at 9 bases. Per the germline V gene, CDR1 is SGDLS and CDR2 is YYNGEE. V shed 0 bases, J shed 1 base, and the junction held 4 bases outside the gene matches. The CDR3 sequence is 16 residues long. The CDR3 region has the DNA TGTGCCAGCAGCGTAGCTAGCGGGACACCCCAAGAGACCCAGTACTTC. It codes for CASSVASGTPQETQYF.

The CDR3, as DNA: TGTGCCAGCAGCCATCAGGGGGAGGCTGGAAACACCATATATTTT. It codes for CASSHQGEAGNTIYF. V is TRBV4-2 and J is TRBJ1-3, with 7 bases lining up with TRBD1. The CDR3 runs to 15 residues. The V and J ends lost 3 bases and 2 bases, in that order; junction bases with no gene match: 4. CDR1 LGHNA and CDR2 YNFKEQ come from the germline V gene.

The CDR3 here is CASSLGDFNEQFF. The CDR3, as DNA: TGTGCCAGCAGCTTAGGGGATTTCAATGAGCAGTTCTTC. The chain combines TRBV5-4 with TRBJ2-1; D might be TRBD1 (5 bases). Trimming removed 2 bases from V and 6 bases from J, with 9 bases in between. This CDR3 is 13 amino acids long. Per the germline V gene, CDR1 is SGHNT and CDR2 is YYREEE (reference sequence).

The chain links TRBV27 to TRBJ2-6, with D possibly TRBD2 on 6 matching bases. The CDR3 extends over 15 amino acids. Germline assignment: CDR1 MNHEY and CDR2 SMNVEV (reference sequence). V dropped 7 bases and J dropped 0 bases, with 10 bases sitting between them. CDR3: CASTDGSSGANVLTF. CDR3 nucleotide sequence: TGTGCCAGCACAGACGGGAGCTCTGGGGCCAACGTCCTGACTTTC.

The chain has TRBV20-1 and TRBJ1-3, with D hard to call. The CDR3 has 11 amino acids. Trimming left V 6 bases short and J 4 bases short, with 7 bases between. The V gene's germline CDR1 is DFQATT and CDR2 SNEGSKA (reference sequence). The CDR3 reads CSARGGNTIYF. DNA of the CDR3: TGCAGTGCCCGAGGGGGAAACACCATATATTTT.

The chain is built from TRBV6-5 and TRBJ2-3; possibly TRBD1 for D (5 bases). CDR3 length: 14 residues. Trimming pared 11 bases from V and 1 base from J, leaving 16 bases between. Looked up from germline, CDR1 is MNHEY and CDR2 is SVGAGI. The CDR3: CAGRLDTGTDTQYF. The CDR3 DNA reads as TGTGCCGGCCGATTGGACACTGGCACAGATACGCAGTATTTT.

This chain connects TRBV11-2 to TRBJ2-1, with a tentative D call TRBD1 (5 bases). V gave up 1 base and J gave up 11 bases, with 9 bases separating them. From germline, CDR1 is SGHAT and CDR2 FQNNGV. This CDR3 region has 12 residues. The CDR3 is CASSLGGGQQFF. The DNA of the CDR3 is TGTGCCAGCAGCTTAGGGGGCGGCCAGCAGTTCTTC.

The chain has TRBV28 and TRBJ1-1; possible D gene TRBD1, 5 bases. CDR1 MDHEN and CDR2 SYDVKM come from the germline V gene. The CDR3 totals 13 residues. V was shortened by 5 bases and J by 5 bases, with 12 bases between the two germline ends. Written as DNA, the CDR3 is TGTGCCAGCAGTATGGGGGGTGAAACTGAAGCTTTCTTT. Translating gives CASSMGGETEAFF.

This rearrangement joins TRBV6-5 to TRBJ2-7; 11 bases map to TRBD2. With V trimmed by 6 bases and J by 2 bases, 6 bases remained unmatched. CDR3 length equals 15 residues. Germline V lookup: CDR1 MNHEY, CDR2 SVGAGI. The CDR3 region is CASRLGTSGTYEQYF. CDR3 DNA sequence: TGTGCCAGCAGGCTAGGGACTAGCGGAACCTACGAGCAGTACTTC.

Details on this clone: A junction boundary mismatches the germline segment, possibly from a read error. The V gene is TRBV13, the J gene TRBJ1-6; D is perhaps TRBD1 (6 bases). The germline gives CDR1 PRHDT, CDR2 FYEKMQ (reference sequence). There are 15 residues in the CDR3. Here the CDR3 reads CASTLGQIYNSPLHF. DNA of the CDR3: TGTGCCAGCACCTTAGGACAGATTTATAATTCACCCCTCCACTTT.

This clone was recorded only once. V and J are TRBV28 and TRBJ2-7; D possibly corresponds to TRBD2 (6 bases). The CDR3 runs to 15 residues. V was trimmed by 7 bases and J by 3 bases, leaving 19 bases between them. CDR1 and CDR2 from the germline V gene are MDHEN and SYDVKM. CDR3 in DNA: TGTGCCAGCATCTTGGGTGGAGGGGCCCTCTACGAGCAGTACTTC. Protein: CASILGGGALYEQYF. The full variable domain, with the rest looked up from reference TRBV28 and TRBJ2-7, is DVKVTQSSRYLVKRTGEKVFLECVQDMDHENMFWYRQDPGLGLRLIYFSYDVKMKEKGDIPEGYSVSREKKERFSLILESASTNQTSMYLCASILGGGALYEQYFGPGTRLTVT.

The chain joins TRBV27 to TRBJ1-4; 8 bases align to TRBD1. Germline V gives CDR1 MNHEY, CDR2 SMNVEV (reference sequence). The length of the CDR3 is 14 residues. Losses at the gene ends were 4 bases for V and 7 bases for J; bases not matched to a gene: 5. CDR3 bases: TGTGCCAGCAGTTCCCAGGGGGCTCGTGAAAAACTGTTTTTT. Translation: CASSSQGAREKLFF.

The rearrangement joins TRBV29-1 to TRBJ2-3; D uncertain. This CDR3 comprises 11 residues. Germline values: CDR1 SQVTM, CDR2 ANQGSEA. Trimming shortened V by 5 bases and J by 5 bases, and 8 bases separated the two germline ends. CDR3 nucleotide sequence: TGCAGCGTTAGCCCCAAAGATACGCAGTATTTT. It is translated as CSVSPKDTQYF.

The genes are TRBV18 and TRBJ1-1; perhaps TRBD1 as D (5 bases). The germline V gene encodes CDR1 KGHSH and CDR2 LQKENI. V lost 0 bases and J lost 11, with 16 bases in between. The CDR3 is 14 residues long. The CDR3 sequence: CASSPPIGGMQAFF. In DNA, the CDR3 is TGTGCCAGCTCACCACCCATTGGGGGGATGCAGGCTTTCTTT.

The chain couples TRBV30 to TRBJ1-5; weak D call: TRBD1 (5 bases). Germline V gene data show CDR1 as GTSNPN and CDR2 as SVGIG (reference sequence). The CDR3 is made up of 13 amino acids. Trimming took 8 bases from V and 7 from J, leaving 18 bases between them. The CDR3 loop reads CATSQGGEQPQHF. For the CDR3, the DNA is TGTGCCACATCGCAGGGAGGAGAGCAGCCCCAGCATTTT. Filled out from reference TRBV30 and TRBJ1-5, the complete variable domain reads SQTIHQWPATLVQPVGSPLSLECTVEGTSNPNLYWYRQAAGRGLQLLFYSVGIGQISSEVPQNLSASRPQDRQFILSSKKLLLSDSGFYLCATSQGGEQPQHFGDGTRLSIL.

This clone came up a few times. This sequence joins TRBV30 and TRBJ1-2; 11 bases line up with TRBD1. J gave up 1 base and V 1 base, and 8 bases lay outside the gene matches. The CDR3 is 17 amino acids. From germline, CDR1 is GTSNPN and CDR2 SVGIG (reference sequence). In DNA, the CDR3 is TGTGCCTGGAGTGCCCCACGGACAGGGGGCAGTAACTATGGCTACACCTTC. It yields the protein CAWSAPRTGGSNYGYTF.

V and J are TRBV27 and TRBJ2-5; 8 nucleotides match TRBD1. This CDR3 has 13 residues. CDR1 MNHEY and CDR2 SMNVEV come from the germline V gene (reference sequence). The J segment lost 7 bases and the V segment lost 6 bases, leaving 7 bases of the junction unmatched. The CDR3 loop is CASRTGVYGTQYF. The CDR3 DNA reads TGTGCCAGCAGGACAGGGGTGTACGGGACCCAGTACTTC.

This rearrangement joins TRBV18 to TRBJ1-1; D is ambiguous. This CDR3 contains 12 residues. The V and J ends lost 3 bases and 4 bases respectively, with 6 bases between them. Germline V gives CDR1 KGHSH, CDR2 LQKENI. This CDR3 reads CASSPQATEAFF. CDR3 in DNA: TGTGCCAGCTCACCTCAGGCCACTGAAGCTTTCTTT. Variable domain in full (rest from reference TRBV18 and TRBJ1-1): NAGVMQNPRHLVRRRGQEARLRCSPMKGHSHVYWYRQLPEEGLKFMVYLQKENIIDESGMPKERFSAEFPKEGPSILRIQQVVRGDSAAYFCASSPQATEAFFGQGTRLTVV.

The table lists this clone with a count of one. The chain employs TRBV2 and TRBJ2-1; weak D call: TRBD2 (5 bases). Trimming stripped 4 bases from V and 10 bases from J, with 17 bases between. The CDR3 covers 14 residues. The germline V gene encodes CDR1 SNHLY and CDR2 FYNNEI. The CDR3 here is CASSGLPRTIEQFF. In nucleotides, the CDR3 is TGTGCCAGCAGTGGACTACCACGGACCATCGAGCAGTTCTTC.